The table lists the clone carrying this T cell receptor (beta chain) with a few counts. The sample is drawn from a study of T-cell reconstitution after alpha-beta-depleted transplantation in children. Preparation of the TCRbeta library used unique molecular identifiers. TCRdb processed the PCR reads anew with MiXCR; each CDR3 protein has one entry. The sample includes 450,000 to 600,000 distinct CDR3 sequences, approximately 30% of them seen just once. Sequencing used PBMCs from the stem cell graft donor, obtained from the stem cell graft. This clonotype originated in a human donor who donated a stem cell graft to a child with aplastic anemia.

The CDR3 DNA reads as TGTGCCAGCAGCTTGGTTGCAGCTAACTATGGCTACACCTTC. Amino acids: CASSLVAANYGYTF. The chain combines TRBV5-6 with TRBJ1-2; D remains ambiguous. The V end was cut by 0 bases, the J end by 0 bases, with 6 bases between. The germline gives CDR1 SGHDT, CDR2 YYEEEE. CDR3 length: 14 residues.